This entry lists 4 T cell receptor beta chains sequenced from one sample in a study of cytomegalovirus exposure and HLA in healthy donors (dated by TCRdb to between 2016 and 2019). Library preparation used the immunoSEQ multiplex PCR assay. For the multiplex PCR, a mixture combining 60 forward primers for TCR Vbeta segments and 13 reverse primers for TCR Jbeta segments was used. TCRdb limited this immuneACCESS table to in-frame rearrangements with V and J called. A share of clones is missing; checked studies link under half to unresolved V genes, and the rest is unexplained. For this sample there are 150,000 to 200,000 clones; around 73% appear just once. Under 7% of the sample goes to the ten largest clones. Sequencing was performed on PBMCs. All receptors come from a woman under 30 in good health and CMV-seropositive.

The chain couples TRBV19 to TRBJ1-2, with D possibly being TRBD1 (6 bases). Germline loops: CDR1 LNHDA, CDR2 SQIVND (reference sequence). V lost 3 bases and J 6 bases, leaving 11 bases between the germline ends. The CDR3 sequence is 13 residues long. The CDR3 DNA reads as TGTGCCAGTAGTATTGGGCAGGGGAATGGCTACACCTTC. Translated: CASSIGQGNGYTF.

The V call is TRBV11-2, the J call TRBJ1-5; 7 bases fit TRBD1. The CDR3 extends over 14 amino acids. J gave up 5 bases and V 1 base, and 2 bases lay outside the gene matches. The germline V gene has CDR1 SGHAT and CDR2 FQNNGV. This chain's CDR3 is CASSLAGGDQPQHF. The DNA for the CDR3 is TGTGCCAGCAGCTTAGCAGGGGGAGATCAGCCCCAGCATTTT.

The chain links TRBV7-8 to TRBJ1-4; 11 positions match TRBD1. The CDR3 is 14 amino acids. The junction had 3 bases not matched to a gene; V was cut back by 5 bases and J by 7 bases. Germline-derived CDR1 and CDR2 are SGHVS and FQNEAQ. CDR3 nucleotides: TGTGCCAGCAGCGGACAGGGGGCAGGTGAAAAACTGTTTTTT. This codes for CASSGQGAGEKLFF.

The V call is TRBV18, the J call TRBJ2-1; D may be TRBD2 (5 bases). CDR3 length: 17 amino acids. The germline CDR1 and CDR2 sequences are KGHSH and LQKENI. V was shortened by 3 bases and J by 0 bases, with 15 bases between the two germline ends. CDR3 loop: CASSPLFSGSSYNEQFF. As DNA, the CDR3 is TGTGCCAGCTCACCTCTTTTTTCGGGGAGCTCCTACAATGAGCAGTTCTTC.